The clone carrying this T cell receptor beta chain was counted a single time. Its specificity is unknown. The PCR used 60 Vbeta and 13 Jbeta primers. Methods used by the authors: Approximately 11 million of the about 80 million unique TCR beta chains counted in a later analysis were shared. The protocol was immunoSEQ multiplex PCR, while the TCRdb copy is restricted to in-frame clones and leaves out a portion. Clone size and the V and J calls come from that table; the DNA yielded D and trimming. This sample has about 180,000 clones, with 55% to 75% found just once. The sample belongs to a study of cytomegalovirus exposure and HLA in healthy donors. Study-wide points: While the bulk of TCR sequences proved rare, some public TCRs turned up in many donors.

CDR1 SGHTS and CDR2 YDEGEE come from the germline V gene. The CDR3 is 13 residues long. The ends were cut back, 4 bases at V and 4 bases at J, with 11 bases in the middle. Regarding donors, all were healthy bone marrow donors. The material sequenced was PBMCs. The genes are TRBV5-8 and TRBJ1-2, with a weak D call TRBD1 (5 bases). This clonotype was obtained from a human donor in good health. CDR3 loop: CASSIRAPYGYTF. The CDR3 coding sequence is TGTGCCAGCAGCATCAGGGCTCCCTATGGCTACACCTTC.